This T cell receptor (beta chain) stems from a study of OX40 agonist ivuxolimab in advanced cancers. The wider study: Averaging around 60 years in age, with a range of roughly 23 to 85, the cohort was about 83% male.

CDR3 size: 11 residues. Germline assignment: CDR1 SGHTS and CDR2 YDEGEE. The V and J ends lost 7 bases and 2 bases respectively, with 5 bases between them. The table came from immunoSEQ multiplex PCR; TCRdb's copy has only in-frame clones and leaves some out. This table holds 60,000 to 75,000 clones, roughly 80% found once. The sample here was CD4+ or CD8+ T cells sorted from blood, taken in a trial of the OX40 agonist ivuxolimab. This sequence joins TRBV5-8 and TRBJ2-3; no reliable D call. This TCR was recovered from an adult with an advanced solid tumor such as melanoma, head and neck, liver or kidney cancer. CDR3 amino acids: CASQFTDTQYF. The CDR3 DNA reads TGTGCCAGCCAATTCACAGATACGCAGTATTTT.